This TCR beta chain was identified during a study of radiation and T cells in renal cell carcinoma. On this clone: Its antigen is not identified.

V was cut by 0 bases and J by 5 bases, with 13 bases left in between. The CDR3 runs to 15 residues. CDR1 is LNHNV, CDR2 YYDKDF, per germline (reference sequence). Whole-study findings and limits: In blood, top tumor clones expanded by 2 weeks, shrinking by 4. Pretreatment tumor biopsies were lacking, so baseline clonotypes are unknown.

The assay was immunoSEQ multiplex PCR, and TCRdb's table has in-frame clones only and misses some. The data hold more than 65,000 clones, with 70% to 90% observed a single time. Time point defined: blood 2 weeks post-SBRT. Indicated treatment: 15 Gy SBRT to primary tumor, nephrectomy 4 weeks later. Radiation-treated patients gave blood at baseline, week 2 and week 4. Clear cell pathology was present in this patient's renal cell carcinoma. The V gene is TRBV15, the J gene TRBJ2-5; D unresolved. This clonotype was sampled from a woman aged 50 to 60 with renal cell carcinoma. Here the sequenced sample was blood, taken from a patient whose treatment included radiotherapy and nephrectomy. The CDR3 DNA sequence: TGTGCCACCAGCAGAGATTATGACGCTGGGGAGACCCAGTACTTC. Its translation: CATSRDYDAGETQYF.